This passage covers 29 T cell receptor beta chains from one sample sequenced in a study of blood T cell repertoires in COVID-19. Clones were read by immunoSEQ multiplex PCR, and TCRdb kept only the in-frame ones, dropping some. The sample shows approximately 77,000 clones, 85% of them seen only once. Sequenced material: peripheral blood. The receptors stem from a man aged 50 to 60 with COVID-19, enrolled during active disease.

The J gene is TRBJ2-2, the V gene TRBV10-3, with D uncertain. This CDR3 has 10 amino acids. Germline loops: CDR1 ENHRY, CDR2 SYGVKD. The ends were cut back, 10 bases at V and 6 bases at J, with 6 bases in the middle. The CDR3 region is CATRAGELFF. The CDR3 nucleotides read TGTGCCACCCGGGCCGGGGAGCTGTTTTTT.

This clone showed up just a few times. The chain is built from TRBV7-2 and TRBJ2-1, with D possibly matching TRBD1 (5 bases). V was cut by 4 bases and J by 7 bases, with 14 bases left in between. The CDR3 spans 14 residues. Germline CDR1 and CDR2: SGHTA and FQGNSA. CDR3 nucleotide sequence: TGTGCCAGCAGCTCCGACAGAAGCAAGAATGAGCAGTTCTTC. It yields the protein CASSSDRSKNEQFF.

The gene calls are TRBV5-6 and TRBJ2-3; 8 bases agree with TRBD1. This CDR3 is 19 amino acids long. The V and J ends lost 4 bases and 0 bases, in that order; junction bases with no gene match: 16. The germline V gene encodes CDR1 SGHDT and CDR2 YYEEEE. This chain's CDR3 is CASSPTGDGAPFSTDTQYF. CDR3 coding DNA: TGTGCCAGCAGCCCGACAGGGGACGGAGCGCCTTTTAGCACAGATACGCAGTATTTT.

This clone was seen many times. V and J are TRBV2 and TRBJ1-2; TRBD1 matches at 10 bases. CDR3 length equals 14 residues. The germline gives CDR1 SNHLY, CDR2 FYNNEI. The trim removed 6 bases at V and 7 bases at J, leaving 8 bases unmatched. CDR3 coding DNA: TGTGCCAGCAGGGTGGACAGGGGGGTTGGTGGCTACACCTTC. Its translation is CASRVDRGVGGYTF.

This clone was recorded many times. Here the CDR3 reads CASSLAGTDLYGYTF. In nucleotides, the CDR3 is TGTGCCAGCAGCTTGGCCGGGACAGACCTCTATGGCTACACCTTC. The chain carries TRBV5-5 and TRBJ1-2, with 7 positions matching TRBD1. Trimming took 0 bases from V and 4 from J; bases not matched to a gene: 6. Germline V lookup: CDR1 SGHKS, CDR2 YYEKEE (reference sequence). The CDR3 totals 15 residues.

The rearrangement links TRBV5-4 to TRBJ2-6; 9 bases align to TRBD1. CDR3 size: 17 residues. V lost 2 bases to trimming and J lost 2 bases; unmatched junction nucleotides: 5. Germline V CDR1 and CDR2: SGHNT, YYREEE (reference sequence). The CDR3 loop is CASSLRQGVTGANVLTF. CDR3 nucleotides: TGTGCCAGCAGCTTAAGACAGGGGGTGACTGGGGCCAACGTCCTGACTTTC.

J is TRBJ1-6 and V is TRBV7-2; 10 bases agree with TRBD1. Germline V gene data show CDR1 as SGHTA and CDR2 as FQGNSA. There are 17 residues in the CDR3. J was trimmed by 15 bases and V by 0 bases; bases with no gene match: 14. CDR3 nucleotide sequence: TGTGCCAGCAGCTTAGCGCTACGACAGGGGGCTTCTCGTCTCCTCCACTTT. Translated: CASSLALRQGASRLLHF.

The chain has TRBV18 and TRBJ2-3, with TRBD1 matching 11 bases. In germline, CDR1 is KGHSH, CDR2 LQKENI. V gave up 2 bases and J gave up 5 bases; unmatched junction bases: 6. This CDR3 is built from 16 residues. Written as DNA, the CDR3 is TGTGCCAGCTCACCAACCGGGACAGGGGGAGTAGATACGCAGTATTTT. Amino acid sequence: CASSPTGTGGVDTQYF.

The chain uses TRBV5-1 and TRBJ2-1, with 9 nucleotides matching TRBD1. The germline V gene encodes CDR1 SGHRS and CDR2 YFSETQ. This CDR3 region has 15 residues. Trimming at V came to 4 bases and at J to 5 bases, leaving 7 bases not matched to a gene. CDR3 nucleotide sequence: TGCGCCAGCAGCCTCGGGGACAGGGCCAACAATGAGCAGTTCTTC. Protein sequence: CASSLGDRANNEQFF.

This chain connects TRBV27 to TRBJ2-2; 8 bases map to TRBD2. The V and J ends lost 3 bases and 5 bases, in that order; junction bases with no gene match: 5. The CDR3 spans 15 residues. Germline values: CDR1 MNHEY, CDR2 SMNVEV (reference sequence). CDR3 in amino acids: CASSFGAGETGELFF. DNA of the CDR3: TGTGCCAGCAGTTTTGGAGCGGGAGAGACCGGGGAGCTGTTTTTT.

This rearrangement joins TRBV30 to TRBJ1-1; possibly TRBD1 for D (5 bases). Germline values: CDR1 GTSNPN, CDR2 SVGIG (reference sequence). The length of the CDR3 is 15 residues. V dropped 0 bases and J dropped 11 bases, with 22 bases sitting between them. CDR3 protein: CAWSVEWLRRGDAFF. CDR3 coding DNA: TGTGCCTGGAGTGTTGAATGGCTGCGGAGGGGCGATGCTTTCTTT.

DNA of the CDR3: TGTGCCAGCAGCCGCGGGACTCCTGGCTCCTACGAGCAGTACTTC. Translating gives CASSRGTPGSYEQYF. The chain employs TRBV7-9 and TRBJ2-7, with a weak D call TRBD2 (6 bases). The CDR3 contains 15 residues. Germline CDR1 is SEHNR and CDR2 is FQNEAQ (reference sequence). Between the trimmed V and J ends, which lost 5 bases and 0 bases, there was a span of 14 bases.

Of note for this clone: Other DNA sequences in this specimen translate into the identical CDR3. This chain uses TRBV6-1 with TRBJ1-6; D unresolved. With 0 bases removed from V and 7 bases from J, the gap between germline ends came to 10 bases. This CDR3 is built from 15 residues. Germline CDR1 is MNHNS and CDR2 is SASEGT. The CDR3 sequence is CASSEAGQHNSPLHF. CDR3 DNA sequence: TGTGCCAGCAGTGAAGCGGGCCAACACAATTCACCCCTCCACTTT.

The V call is TRBV4-2, the J call TRBJ2-6, with no clear D. The CDR3 is made up of 16 amino acids. With 1 base removed from V and 0 bases from J, the gap between germline ends came to 7 bases. Germline assignment: CDR1 LGHNA and CDR2 YNFKEQ. DNA for the CDR3: TGTGCCAGCAGCCAAGGTGGCAACTCTGGGGCCAACGTCCTGACTTTC. Translating gives CASSQGGNSGANVLTF.

This chain joins TRBV19 and TRBJ1-1, with 7 bases matching TRBD1. The CDR3 length is 13 residues. The trim removed 10 bases at V and 6 bases at J, leaving 11 bases unmatched. Germline-derived CDR1 and CDR2 are LNHDA and SQIVND (reference sequence). CDR3 DNA sequence: TGTGCCACCCGACAGGGTGTGTGGCCTGAAGCTTTCTTT. Translation gives CATRQGVWPEAFF.

This chain links TRBV7-2 with TRBJ2-3; 8 nucleotides agree with TRBD2. The junction had 7 bases not matched to a gene; V was cut back by 5 bases and J by 0 bases. The length of the CDR3 is 16 residues. The germline V gene has CDR1 SGHTA and CDR2 FQGNSA. CDR3 nucleotide sequence: TGTGCCAGCAGCGTGGGACTAGTTACGAGCACAGATACGCAGTATTTT. Amino acid sequence: CASSVGLVTSTDTQYF.

The chain carries TRBV2 and TRBJ2-3, with TRBD1 matching 11 bases. This CDR3 spans 14 amino acids. Germline loops: CDR1 SNHLY, CDR2 FYNNEI. After removal of 5 bases from V and 4 bases from J, the junction contained 2 bases not matched to a gene. CDR3: CASSPGQGADTQYF. The CDR3, as DNA: TGTGCCAGCAGTCCGGGACAGGGGGCAGATACGCAGTATTTT.

The V gene is TRBV4-1, the J gene TRBJ2-1, with 7 nucleotides matching TRBD2. In germline, CDR1 is MGHRA, CDR2 YSYEKL. Unmatched junction bases numbered 8, after V lost 1 base and J lost 5 bases. The CDR3 totals 16 residues. CDR3 nucleotide sequence: TGCGCCAGCAGCCAAGTAAAGGCTAGCGGCCACAATGAGCAGTTCTTC. Translating gives CASSQVKASGHNEQFF.

The sample holds a few counts of this clone. This chain links TRBV4-3 with TRBJ1-3; a weak D match, TRBD1 (5 bases). Trimming cost V 1 base and J 4 bases, with 11 bases left between them. CDR1 LGHNA and CDR2 YSLEER come from the germline V gene. The CDR3 is 15 amino acids. This CDR3 reads CASSQALGGGNTIYF. CDR3 nucleotides: TGCGCCAGCAGCCAAGCTCTCGGGGGGGGAAACACCATATATTTT.

Worth noting for this clone: Germline is not matched at one junction end, which may reflect a read error. The chain has TRBV7-9 and TRBJ2-1; 8 positions match TRBD2. Germline CDR1 reads SEHNR; CDR2 reads FQNEAQ (reference sequence). This CDR3 has 14 amino acids. The CDR3, as DNA: TGTGCCAGCAGCCTAGCGGGCAGGTTGAATGAGCAGTTCTTC. It encodes CASSLAGRLNEQFF.

This chain joins TRBV5-1 and TRBJ2-1, with TRBD1 as a possible D gene (7 bases). The CDR3 totals 16 residues. V lost 4 bases and J lost 6, with 20 bases in between. Germline V gives CDR1 SGHRS, CDR2 YFSETQ. The CDR3 DNA sequence: TGCGCCAGCAGCCTCGTAGGAGGGGGCGTTGGCAATGAGCAGTTCTTC. This encodes CASSLVGGGVGNEQFF.

V and J are TRBV6-2 or TRBV6-3 and TRBJ2-6; D is uncertain. V lost 2 bases to trimming and J lost 4 bases, with 9 bases between them. Germline V lookup: CDR1 MNHEY, CDR2 SVGEGT. This CDR3 has 15 residues. The CDR3 DNA sequence: TGTGCCAGCAGTTACGAGTATCCCGGGGCCAACGTCCTGACTTTC. This gives the protein CASSYEYPGANVLTF.

This clone showed up just a few times. The rearrangement uses TRBV9 and TRBJ1-1; possibly TRBD1 for D (6 bases). The CDR3 length is 12 residues. Trimming left V 4 bases short and J 6 bases short, with 10 bases between. The germline CDR1 and CDR2 sequences are SGDLS and YYNGEE. DNA for the CDR3: TGTGCCAGCAGCCCTCGACAGGCTGAAGCTTTCTTT. Amino acids: CASSPRQAEAFF.

The rearrangement joins TRBV2 to TRBJ1-4; a possible D gene is TRBD1 (6 bases). CDR1 SNHLY and CDR2 FYNNEI come from the germline V gene. The CDR3 consists of 14 residues. Trimming took off 6 bases at V and 5 bases at J, with 13 bases between the two ends. CDR3: CASRSTGANEKLFF. CDR3 in DNA: TGTGCCAGCAGGTCGACAGGCGCCAATGAAAAACTGTTTTTT.

This clone was observed a handful of times. The chain employs TRBV6-4 and TRBJ2-5, with 10 bases identical to TRBD2. CDR1 is MRHNA, CDR2 SNTAGT, per germline. This CDR3 has 15 amino acids. The trim removed 5 bases at V and 1 base at J, leaving 4 bases unmatched. CDR3 nucleotides: TGTGCCAGCAGTCCTACTAGCGGGACCCAAGAGACCCAGTACTTC. Its protein product is CASSPTSGTQETQYF.

The V and J genes are TRBV4-2 and TRBJ2-1; D is undetermined. Germline loops: CDR1 LGHNA, CDR2 YNFKEQ. This CDR3 has 13 amino acids. Trimming shortened V by 6 bases and J by 0 bases, and 6 bases separated the two germline ends. The CDR3 DNA reads TGTGCCAGCAGTTATAGCTCCTACAATGAGCAGTTCTTC. Translation: CASSYSSYNEQFF.

The chain has TRBV6-2 or TRBV6-3 and TRBJ1-1, with 7 bases matching TRBD1. The V gene end was trimmed by 1 base and the J gene end by 1 base; junction bases not matched to a gene: 9. Germline V gene lookup returns CDR1 MNHEY and CDR2 SVGEGT. This CDR3 spans 17 amino acids. The chain's CDR3 is CASSYYLRQGWNTEAFF. The CDR3 DNA reads as TGTGCCAGCAGTTACTATCTCCGACAGGGATGGAACACTGAAGCTTTCTTT.

The V gene is TRBV6-5, the J gene TRBJ2-7; no definite D call. The CDR3 is 14 amino acids. V was pared by 7 bases and J by 2 bases, with 15 bases between. Germline V gene sequence: CDR1 MNHEY, CDR2 SVGAGI. The CDR3 here is CASMRHSKAYEQYF. CDR3 bases: TGTGCCAGCATGAGACACTCCAAAGCCTACGAGCAGTACTTC.

This sequence joins TRBV30 and TRBJ2-5; perhaps TRBD2 as D (6 bases). The CDR3 is 14 amino acids. Germline lookup yields CDR1 GTSNPN and CDR2 SVGIG (reference sequence). Trimming pared 5 bases from V and 5 bases from J, leaving 18 bases between. CDR3 nucleotides: TGTGCCTGGTGTAAGGCCTATGGGGGGGAGACCCAGTACTTC. This gives the protein CAWCKAYGGETQYF.